This section outlines one T cell receptor beta chain sequence together with its context. These data belong to a study of blood T cell repertoires in COVID-19. Germline lookup yields CDR1 LNHDA and CDR2 SQIVND (reference sequence). V shed 0 bases and J shed 5 bases, with 13 bases lying between them. The CDR3 loop spans 15 amino acids. In the authors' workflow: Nucleated cell counts were estimated from reference gene primer amplification. The repertoire was sequenced with immunoSEQ multiplex PCR; TCRdb's copy has only in-frame clones and lacks some. V and J calls and clone size are as listed in that table; D and trimming were resolved from the DNA. The sample records around 62,000 clones, 88% being singletons.

This clonotype was obtained from a woman aged 60 to 75 with COVID-19, enrolled during active disease. The genes are TRBV19 and TRBJ1-1; D remains unclear. The material sequenced was peripheral blood. For the CDR3, the DNA is TGTGCCAGTAGTATAGATCGGGTTGGAGTAACTGAAGCTTTCTTT. The encoded protein is CASSIDRVGVTEAFF.